This passage covers 9 T cell receptor beta chains from one sample sequenced in a study of CD8 T cells in Susac syndrome. RNA in amounts of roughly 0.5 to 1 ug was reverse transcribed with random hexamers. A single record per CDR3 protein comes from TCRdb applying MiXCR to the immunoSEQ multiplex PCR reads. Among under 200,000 distinct CDR3 sequences listed, 80% to 95% were seen once. Sequenced material: CD4+ T cells from PBMCs. These receptors were collected from a human donor in good health.

V is TRBV27 and J is TRBJ1-1; possible D gene TRBD1, 5 bases. The CDR3 loop spans 16 amino acids. Germline CDR1 is MNHEY and CDR2 is SMNVEV (reference sequence). The germline V and J ends were trimmed by 1 base and 5 bases, with 17 bases remaining between them. The CDR3 loop reads CASSLFGAGSATEAFF. CDR3 sequence (DNA): TGTGCCAGCAGTTTATTCGGGGCAGGCTCGGCGACTGAAGCTTTCTTT.

V and J are TRBV20-1 and TRBJ2-3, with 9 bases fitting TRBD1. V shed 5 bases, J shed 4 bases, and the junction held 4 bases outside the gene matches. The CDR3 has 13 amino acids. CDR1 is DFQATT, CDR2 SNEGSKA, per germline (reference sequence). The DNA of the CDR3 is TGCAGTGCTCCGGGACAGGGACCAGATACGCAGTATTTT. It is translated as CSAPGQGPDTQYF.

The genes are TRBV5-6 and TRBJ2-7; tentatively, D is TRBD2 (6 bases). The V end was cut by 2 bases, the J end by 6 bases, with 12 bases between. The CDR3 totals 13 residues. CDR1 is SGHDT, CDR2 YYEEEE, per germline. CDR3 in DNA: TGTGCCAGCAGCTTCGTTGGGCGGGGCGAGCAGTACGTC. This codes for CASSFVGRGEQYV.

This chain connects TRBV5-4 to TRBJ2-5, with 9 nucleotides matching TRBD2. The CDR3 loop spans 15 amino acids. Germline assignment: CDR1 SGHNT and CDR2 YYREEE (reference sequence). The V and J ends lost 2 bases and 3 bases, in that order; junction bases with no gene match: 5. The CDR3 region has the DNA TGTGCCAGCAGCTTATCTAGCGGGGTAGAAGAGACCCAGTACTTC. It translates to CASSLSSGVEETQYF.

The CDR3 loop is CASSSKAGGRTGELFF. The DNA of the CDR3 is TGTGCCAGCAGTTCCAAGGCGGGGGGGCGAACCGGGGAGCTGTTTTTT. The V gene is TRBV12-3 or TRBV12-4, the J gene TRBJ2-2; 9 bases are a match to TRBD2. The trim removed 4 bases at V and 5 bases at J, leaving 8 bases unmatched. The CDR3 has 16 amino acids.

The chain carries TRBV6-5 and TRBJ1-5; no clear D. The germline CDR1 and CDR2 sequences are MNHEY and SVGAGI. The V end was cut by 2 bases, the J end by 3 bases, with 8 bases between. This CDR3 has 14 amino acids. The CDR3 region is CASSYGPFNQPQHF. CDR3 in DNA: TGTGCCAGCAGTTACGGACCCTTCAATCAGCCCCAGCATTTT.

This clonotype has more than one count but fewer than ten. The chain combines TRBV2 with TRBJ2-5, with D unresolved. Trimming removed 3 bases from V and 2 bases from J, with 1 base in between. This CDR3 has 11 amino acids. The germline CDR1 and CDR2 sequences are SNHLY and FYNNEI. CDR3 in DNA: TGTGCCAGCAGTGAGCAAGAGACCCAGTACTTC. It codes for CASSEQETQYF.

The CDR3 spells CSATVVAQDTQYF. In DNA form, the CDR3 reads TGCAGTGCCACAGTTGTGGCACAAGATACGCAGTATTTT. This chain connects TRBV20-1 to TRBJ2-3; no firm D call. Trimming took off 6 bases at V and 5 bases at J, with 15 bases between the two ends. This CDR3 region has 13 residues. Germline CDR1 DFQATT, CDR2 SNEGSKA (reference sequence).

The chain joins TRBV4-3 to TRBJ2-1; no clear D. The V gene lost 0 bases and the J gene lost 10 bases, with 19 bases spanning the gap. The V gene's germline CDR1 is LGHNA and CDR2 YSLEER. This CDR3 has 16 amino acids. DNA for the CDR3: TGCGCCAGCAGCCAAGATCGTGTGACCCCTCGCGAGGAGCAGTTCTTC. The encoded protein is CASSQDRVTPREEQFF.